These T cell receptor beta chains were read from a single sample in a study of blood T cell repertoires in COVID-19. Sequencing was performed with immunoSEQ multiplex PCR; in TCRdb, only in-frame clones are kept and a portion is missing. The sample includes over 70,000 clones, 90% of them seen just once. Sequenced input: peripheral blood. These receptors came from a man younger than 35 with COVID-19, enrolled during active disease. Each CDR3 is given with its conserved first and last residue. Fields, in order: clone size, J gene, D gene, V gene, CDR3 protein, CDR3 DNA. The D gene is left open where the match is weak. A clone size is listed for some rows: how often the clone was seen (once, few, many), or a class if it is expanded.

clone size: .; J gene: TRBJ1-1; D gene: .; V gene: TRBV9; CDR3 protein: CASSVGAGGPEAFF; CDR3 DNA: TGTGCCAGCAGCGTAGGGGCAGGAGGCCCTGAAGCTTTCTTT
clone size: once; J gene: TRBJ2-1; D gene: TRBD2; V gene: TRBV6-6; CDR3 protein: CASSPQRTSGSANNEQFF; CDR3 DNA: TGTGCCAGCAGTCCCCAAAGGACTAGCGGGAGTGCAAACAATGAGCAGTTCTTC
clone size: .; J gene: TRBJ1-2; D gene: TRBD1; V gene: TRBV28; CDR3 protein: CASMIPGQNYGYTF; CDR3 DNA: TGTGCCAGCATGATACCGGGACAGAACTATGGCTACACCTTC
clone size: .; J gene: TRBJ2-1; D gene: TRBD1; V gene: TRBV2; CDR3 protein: CASSRGGTGSNEQFF; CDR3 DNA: TGTGCCAGCAGCAGGGGCGGGACAGGGAGCAATGAGCAGTTCTTC
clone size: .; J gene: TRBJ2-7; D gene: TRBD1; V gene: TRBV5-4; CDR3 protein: CASSGDRGYEQYF; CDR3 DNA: TGTGCCAGCAGCGGTGACAGGGGCTACGAGCAGTACTTC
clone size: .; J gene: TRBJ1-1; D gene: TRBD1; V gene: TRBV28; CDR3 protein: CASSLQGAKTEAFF; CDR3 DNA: TGTGCCAGCAGCCTACAGGGGGCGAAGACTGAAGCTTTCTTT
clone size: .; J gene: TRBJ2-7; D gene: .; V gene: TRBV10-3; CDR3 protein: CAISDPRAGTYEQYF; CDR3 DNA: TGTGCCATCAGTGATCCCCGGGCGGGTACCTACGAGCAGTACTTC
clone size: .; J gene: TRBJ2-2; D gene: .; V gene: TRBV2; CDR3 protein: CASSEARNTGELFF; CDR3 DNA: TGTGCCAGCAGTGAAGCTAGAAACACCGGGGAGCTGTTTTTT
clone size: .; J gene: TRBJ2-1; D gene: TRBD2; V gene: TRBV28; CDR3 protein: CASSSGGTSGMVEQFF; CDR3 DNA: TGTGCCAGCAGTTCAGGAGGGACTAGCGGGATGGTTGAGCAGTTCTTC
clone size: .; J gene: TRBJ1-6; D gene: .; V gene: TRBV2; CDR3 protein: CASRESGGENSPLHF; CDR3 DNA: TGTGCCAGCAGGGAGTCGGGGGGCGAGAATTCACCCCTCCACTTT
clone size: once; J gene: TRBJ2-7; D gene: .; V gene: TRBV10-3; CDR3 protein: CAISGTERYEQYF; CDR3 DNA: TGTGCCATCAGTGGGACAGAAAGATACGAGCAGTACTTC
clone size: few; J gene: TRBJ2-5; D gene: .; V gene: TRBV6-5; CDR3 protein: CASSYSAGMKTQYF; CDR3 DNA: TGTGCCAGCAGTTACTCGGCAGGGATGAAGACCCAGTACTTC
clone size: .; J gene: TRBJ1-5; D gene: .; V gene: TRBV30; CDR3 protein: CAWSVTGHQPQHF; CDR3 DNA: TGTGCCTGGAGTGTAACAGGGCATCAGCCCCAGCATTTT
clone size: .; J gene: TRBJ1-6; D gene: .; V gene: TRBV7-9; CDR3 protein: CASSLGQGNNSPLHF; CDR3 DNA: TGTGCCAGCAGCTTAGGTCAGGGGAATAATTCACCCCTCCACTTT
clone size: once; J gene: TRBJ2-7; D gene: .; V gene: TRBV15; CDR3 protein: CATRGAGEQYF; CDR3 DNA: TGTGCCACCAGGGGGGCCGGTGAGCAGTACTTC
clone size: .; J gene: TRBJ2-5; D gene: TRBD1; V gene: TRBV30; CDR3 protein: CAWSDGQEETQYF; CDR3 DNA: TGTGCCTGGAGTGATGGACAGGAAGAGACCCAGTACTTC
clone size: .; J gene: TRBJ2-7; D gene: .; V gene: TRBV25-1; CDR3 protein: CASSAFYEQYF; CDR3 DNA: TGTGCCAGCAGTGCCTTCTACGAGCAGTACTTC
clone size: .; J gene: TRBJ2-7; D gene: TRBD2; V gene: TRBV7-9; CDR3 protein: CASSFGLAGGDEQYF; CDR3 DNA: TGTGCCAGCAGCTTTGGGTTAGCGGGAGGCGACGAGCAGTACTTC
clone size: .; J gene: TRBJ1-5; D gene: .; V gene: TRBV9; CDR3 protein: CASSAGGGVQPQHF; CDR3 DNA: TGTGCCAGCAGCGCCGGAGGAGGGGTCCAGCCCCAGCATTTT
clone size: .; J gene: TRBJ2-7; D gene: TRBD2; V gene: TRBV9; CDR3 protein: CASSAGTSGTVGQYF; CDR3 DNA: TGTGCCAGCAGCGCAGGGACTAGCGGAACGGTGGGGCAGTACTTC
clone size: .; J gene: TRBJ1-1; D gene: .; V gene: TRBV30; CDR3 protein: CAWSRQDEAFF; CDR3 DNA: TGTGCCTGGAGCCGACAGGATGAAGCTTTCTTT
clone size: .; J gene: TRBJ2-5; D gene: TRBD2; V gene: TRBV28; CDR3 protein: CASSSRLAGGPETQYF; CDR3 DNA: TGTGCCAGCAGTTCCCGACTAGCGGGAGGCCCAGAGACCCAGTACTTC
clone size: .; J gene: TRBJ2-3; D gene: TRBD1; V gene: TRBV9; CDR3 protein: CASSVGQGVDTQYF; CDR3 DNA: TGTGCCAGCAGCGTGGGACAGGGTGTGGATACGCAGTATTTT
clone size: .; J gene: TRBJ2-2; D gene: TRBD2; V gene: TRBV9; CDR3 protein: CASSVSSGRTGELFF; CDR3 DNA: TGTGCCAGCAGCGTCTCTAGCGGTCGGACCGGGGAGCTGTTTTTT
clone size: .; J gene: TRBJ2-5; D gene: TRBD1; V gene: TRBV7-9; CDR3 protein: CASSSGQGVETQYF; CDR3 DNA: TGTGCCAGCAGCTCGGGACAGGGGGTAGAGACCCAGTACTTC
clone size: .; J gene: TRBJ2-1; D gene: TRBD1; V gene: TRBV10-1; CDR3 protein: CASSYYRGNEQFF; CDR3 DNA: TGCGCCAGCAGTTACTACAGGGGCAATGAGCAGTTCTTC
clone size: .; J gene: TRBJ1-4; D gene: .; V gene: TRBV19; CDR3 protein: CASSDSVGKLFF; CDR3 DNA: TGTGCCAGTAGCGACAGCGTTGGAAAACTGTTTTTT
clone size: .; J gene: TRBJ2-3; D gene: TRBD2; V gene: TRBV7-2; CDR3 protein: CASRTGLAVDTQYF; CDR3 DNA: TGTGCCAGCAGAACAGGACTAGCGGTGGATACGCAGTATTTT
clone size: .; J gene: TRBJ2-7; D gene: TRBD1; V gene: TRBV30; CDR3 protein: CAWSRDRDNEQYF; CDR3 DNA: TGTGCCTGGAGCCGGGACAGGGACAACGAGCAGTACTTC
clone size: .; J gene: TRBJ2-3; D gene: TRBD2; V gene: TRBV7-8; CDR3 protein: CASSSSLAGSTDTQYF; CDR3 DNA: TGTGCCAGCAGCTCTAGCCTAGCGGGAAGCACAGATACGCAGTATTTT
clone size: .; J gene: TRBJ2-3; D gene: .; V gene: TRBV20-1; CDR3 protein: CSASRVGQGRTDTQYF; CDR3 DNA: TGCAGTGCTAGTCGCGTGGGGCAGGGTAGGACAGATACGCAGTATTTT
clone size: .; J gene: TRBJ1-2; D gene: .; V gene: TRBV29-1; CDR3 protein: CSASPIQGDGYTF; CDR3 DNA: TGCAGCGCTTCACCCATACAGGGCGATGGCTACACCTTC
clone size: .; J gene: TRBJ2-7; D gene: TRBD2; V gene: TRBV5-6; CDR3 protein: CASSSFSSSGGSYEQYF; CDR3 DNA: TGTGCCAGCAGCTCCTTCTCTTCTAGCGGGGGATCCTACGAGCAGTACTTC
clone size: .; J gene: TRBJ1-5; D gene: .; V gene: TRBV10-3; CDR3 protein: CAISEDRTQPQHF; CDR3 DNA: TGTGCCATCAGTGAGGACAGGACACAGCCCCAGCATTTT
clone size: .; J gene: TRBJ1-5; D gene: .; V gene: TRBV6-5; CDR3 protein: CASRPDSGNQPQHF; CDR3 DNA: TGTGCCAGCAGACCCGACAGTGGCAATCAGCCCCAGCATTTT
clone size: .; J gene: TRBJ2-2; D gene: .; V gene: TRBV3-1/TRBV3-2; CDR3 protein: CASRSSGELFF; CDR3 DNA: TGTGCCAGCAGATCTTCGGGGGAGCTGTTTTTT
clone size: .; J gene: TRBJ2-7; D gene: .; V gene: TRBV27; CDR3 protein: CASSPRPSGDEQYF; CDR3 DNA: TGTGCCAGCAGTCCTCGGCCCAGCGGCGACGAGCAGTACTTC
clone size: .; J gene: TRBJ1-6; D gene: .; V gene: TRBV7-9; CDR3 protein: CASSLGRQGSPLHF; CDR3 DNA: TGTGCCAGCAGCTTAGGGCGGCAGGGTTCACCCCTCCACTTT
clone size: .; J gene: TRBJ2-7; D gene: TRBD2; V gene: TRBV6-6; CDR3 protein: CASCNPRAGGYEQYF; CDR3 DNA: TGTGCCAGCTGTAACCCTAGAGCGGGAGGTTACGAGCAGTACTTC
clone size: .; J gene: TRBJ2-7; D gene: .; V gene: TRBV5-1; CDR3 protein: CASTTDPGLYEQYF; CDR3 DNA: TGCGCCAGCACGACCGATCCAGGGCTCTACGAGCAGTACTTC
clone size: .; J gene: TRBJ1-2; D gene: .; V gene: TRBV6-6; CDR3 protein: CASAARSKNYGYTF; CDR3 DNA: TGTGCCAGCGCCGCTCGGTCCAAGAACTATGGCTACACCTTC
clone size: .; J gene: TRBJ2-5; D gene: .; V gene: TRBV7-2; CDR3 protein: CASSFRQVRTQYF; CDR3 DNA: TGTGCCAGCAGCTTCCGACAGGTCCGAACCCAGTACTTC
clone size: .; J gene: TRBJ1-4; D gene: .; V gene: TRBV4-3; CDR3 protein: CASSHPSARKLFF; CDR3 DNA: TGCGCCAGCAGCCATCCTTCCGCTCGGAAACTGTTTTTT
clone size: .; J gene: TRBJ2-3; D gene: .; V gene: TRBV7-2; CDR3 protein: CASSLALGGNTQYF; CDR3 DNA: TGTGCCAGCAGCTTAGCGCTAGGGGGAAATACGCAGTATTTT
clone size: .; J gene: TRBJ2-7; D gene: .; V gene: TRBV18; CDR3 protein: CASSPPPGANYSYEQYF; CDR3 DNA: TGTGCCAGCTCACCACCCCCGGGAGCAAACTACTCCTACGAGCAGTACTTC
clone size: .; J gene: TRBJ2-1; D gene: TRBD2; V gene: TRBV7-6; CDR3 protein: CASSASQGTSGRVEQFF; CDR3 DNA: TGTGCCAGCAGCGCCTCACAAGGGACTAGCGGGAGGGTTGAGCAGTTCTTC
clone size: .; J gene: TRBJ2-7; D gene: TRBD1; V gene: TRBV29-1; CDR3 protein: CSVEVQGDYEQYF; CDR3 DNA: TGCAGCGTTGAAGTACAGGGGGACTACGAGCAGTACTTC
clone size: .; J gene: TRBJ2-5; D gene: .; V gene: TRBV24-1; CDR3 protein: CATSDNPASGYQETQYF; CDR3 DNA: TGTGCCACCAGTGATAACCCGGCCAGCGGTTACCAAGAGACCCAGTACTTC
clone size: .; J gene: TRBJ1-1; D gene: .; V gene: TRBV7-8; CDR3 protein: CASSGTGKTEAFF; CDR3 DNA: TGTGCCAGCAGCGGTACAGGGAAGACTGAAGCTTTCTTT
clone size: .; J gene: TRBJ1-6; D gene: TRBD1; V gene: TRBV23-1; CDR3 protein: CASSQADRANSPLHF; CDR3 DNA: TGCGCCAGCAGTCAGGCGGACAGGGCGAATTCACCCCTCCACTTT
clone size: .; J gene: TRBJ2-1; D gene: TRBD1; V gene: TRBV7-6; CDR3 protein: CASSPISGTVLYNEQFF; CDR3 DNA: TGTGCCAGCAGCCCAATTTCCGGGACAGTTCTCTACAATGAGCAGTTCTTC